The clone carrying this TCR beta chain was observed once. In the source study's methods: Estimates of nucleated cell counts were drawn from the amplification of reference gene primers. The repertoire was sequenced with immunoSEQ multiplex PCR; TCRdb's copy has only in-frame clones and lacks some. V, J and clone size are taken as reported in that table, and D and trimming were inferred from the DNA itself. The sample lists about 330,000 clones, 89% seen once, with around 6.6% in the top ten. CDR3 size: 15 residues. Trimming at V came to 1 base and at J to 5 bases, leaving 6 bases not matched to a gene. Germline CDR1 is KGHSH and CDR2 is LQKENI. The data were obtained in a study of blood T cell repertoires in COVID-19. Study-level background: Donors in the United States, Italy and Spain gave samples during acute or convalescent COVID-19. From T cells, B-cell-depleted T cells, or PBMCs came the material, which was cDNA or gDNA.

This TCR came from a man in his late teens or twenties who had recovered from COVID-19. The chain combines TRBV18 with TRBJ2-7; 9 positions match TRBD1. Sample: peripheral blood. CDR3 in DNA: TGTGCCAGCTCACCACTGGGACAGGGAGGCAACGAGCAGTACTTC. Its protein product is CASSPLGQGGNEQYF.